This passage covers 13 T cell receptor beta chains from one sample sequenced in a study of identical twins. TCRdb reprocessed the 5' RACE reads via MiXCR and lists one record per CDR3 protein. This table holds 200,000 to 250,000 distinct CDR3 sequences, roughly 13% found once. These same data were also listed under a study on yellow fever vaccine responses in identical twins.

The sample taken for sequencing was memory (CD45RO+) T cells sorted from blood. The receptors here all came from a woman between 18 and 29 years old in good health.

This clonotype was seen more than once but under ten times. The genes are TRBV27 and TRBJ2-7, with unresolved D. Germline CDR1 reads MNHEY; CDR2 reads SMNVEV (reference sequence). V lost 2 bases and J 4 bases, leaving 12 bases between the germline ends. There are 14 residues in the CDR3. The CDR3 spells CASSLTIQAYEQYF. In DNA, the CDR3 is TGTGCCAGCAGTTTAACCATCCAGGCTTACGAGCAGTACTTC.

The rearrangement joins TRBV5-5 to TRBJ1-1; weak D call: TRBD1 (6 bases). V lost 4 bases and J lost 0, with 13 bases in between. Per germline, CDR1 SGHKS and CDR2 YYEKEE (reference sequence). The CDR3 contains 15 residues. CDR3 amino acids: CASSHREPVNTEAFF. The CDR3 nucleotides read TGTGCCAGCAGCCACAGGGAGCCCGTGAACACTGAAGCTTTCTTT.

V gene TRBV15 combines with J gene TRBJ2-2; D ambiguous. Per the germline V gene, CDR1 is LNHNV and CDR2 is YYDKDF (reference sequence). Trimming stripped 0 bases from V and 6 bases from J, with 8 bases between. The CDR3 consists of 14 residues. The CDR3 sequence is CATSRDAVSGELFF. The CDR3 region has the DNA TGTGCCACCAGCAGAGATGCGGTGTCCGGGGAGCTGTTTTTT.

The gene calls are TRBV20-1 and TRBJ2-1; D might be TRBD2 (5 bases). The CDR3 consists of 15 residues. The germline V and J ends were trimmed by 4 bases and 1 base, with 14 bases remaining between them. Germline V gene sequence: CDR1 DFQATT, CDR2 SNEGSKA (reference sequence). The CDR3 protein is CSAKDRTGSYNEQFF. DNA of the CDR3: TGCAGTGCTAAAGACCGGACTGGGTCCTACAATGAGCAGTTCTTC.

This clonotype was observed at least ten times. The chain recombines TRBV29-1 with TRBJ2-5; 13 bases align to TRBD2. CDR1 and CDR2 from the germline V gene are SQVTM and ANQGSEA. V lost 0 bases to trimming and J lost 6 bases; unmatched junction nucleotides: 7. The CDR3 extends over 16 amino acids. The CDR3 loop is CSVEDRLAGGLKTQYF. Written as DNA, the CDR3 is TGCAGCGTTGAAGATCGACTAGCGGGAGGTCTGAAGACCCAGTACTTC.

There are a few counts of this clonotype. The chain carries TRBV12-5 and TRBJ2-1; no clear D. Germline CDR1 is LGHNT and CDR2 is FRNRAP. This CDR3 has 15 amino acids. V was cut by 5 bases and J by 8 bases, with 19 bases left in between. CDR3 coding DNA: TGTGCTAGTGGTGTAGGCAGGTACTCTGTAGATGAGCAGTTCTTC. Its protein product is CASGVGRYSVDEQFF.

J is TRBJ1-1 and V is TRBV20-1; D unresolved. V lost 0 bases and J lost 1, with 12 bases in between. The CDR3 contains 15 residues. Germline CDR1 and CDR2: DFQATT and SNEGSKA (reference sequence). CDR3 sequence (DNA): TGCAGTGCTAGAGATAGGGAAAACTGGAACACTGAAGCTTTCTTT. It translates to CSARDRENWNTEAFF.

This clonotype was observed a handful of times. This rearrangement joins TRBV2 to TRBJ1-1; no clear D. V lost 4 bases, J lost 1 base, and 10 bases lay in between. The V gene's germline CDR1 is SNHLY and CDR2 FYNNEI. The CDR3 contains 14 residues. The CDR3 region is CASSGGQANTEAFF. For the CDR3, the DNA is TGTGCCAGCAGTGGGGGTCAGGCGAACACTGAAGCTTTCTTT.

The chain joins TRBV28 to TRBJ2-1; D remains ambiguous. The CDR3 spans 11 residues. Germline V CDR1 and CDR2: MDHEN, SYDVKM. Trimming left V 6 bases short and J 15 bases short, with 15 bases between. This CDR3 is CASRLGGRPFF. Written as DNA, the CDR3 is TGTGCCAGCAGGTTAGGCGGCAGGCCGTTCTTC.

The chain joins TRBV10-3 to TRBJ1-2; D may be TRBD1 (6 bases). This CDR3 has 14 amino acids. From germline, CDR1 is ENHRY and CDR2 SYGVKD. Trimming cost V 2 bases and J 4 bases, with 11 bases left between them. This chain's CDR3 is CAISEAGAGYGYTF. In nucleotides, the CDR3 is TGTGCCATCAGTGAGGCGGGGGCCGGCTATGGCTACACCTTC.

V and J are TRBV11-1 and TRBJ2-7; 8 bases fit TRBD1. CDR1 and CDR2 (germline): SGHAT, FQDESV (reference sequence). The CDR3 is 13 residues long. V trimming: 5 bases; J trimming: 4 bases; junction bases outside the gene matches: 4. The CDR3 nucleotides are TGTGCCAGCAGCCGGGACAGGAATTACGAGCAGTACTTC. Encoded protein: CASSRDRNYEQYF.

Only a few counts were recorded for this clonotype. The chain employs TRBV5-1 and TRBJ1-5; the D is unclear. Trimming stripped 0 bases from V and 6 bases from J, with 13 bases between. This CDR3 is 15 amino acids long. Germline lookup yields CDR1 SGHRS and CDR2 YFSETQ. CDR3 loop: CASSLDSDKRQPQHF. CDR3 coding DNA: TGCGCCAGCAGCTTGGACAGTGATAAACGTCAGCCCCAGCATTTT.

This clonotype turned up a few times. V gene TRBV7-2 combines with J gene TRBJ2-3, with 8 positions matching TRBD2. Germline lookup yields CDR1 SGHTA and CDR2 FQGNSA. V was clipped by 1 base and J by 1 base; unmatched bases: 4. The CDR3 is 16 residues long. CDR3 amino acids: CASSLGISGGTDTQYF. The CDR3, as DNA: TGTGCCAGCAGCTTAGGCATTAGCGGGGGCACAGATACGCAGTATTTT.